Following are 30 T cell receptor beta chains from one sample sequenced in a study of T cells in Graves' hyperthyroidism and ophthalmopathy. Regions amplified from RNA transcripts were the TCR beta CDR3 regions. HTBI primers were used for first-round RT-PCR of the TCR CDR3. TCRdb ran MiXCR on the multiplex PCR reads and lists one entry per CDR3 protein. The sample has under 450,000 distinct CDR3 sequences, around 16% seen once; the top ten hold over 7.5%. Sequences were obtained from blood. Receptor source: a woman under 30 with Graves' hyperthyroidism.

A few counts support this clonotype. The J gene is TRBJ1-1, the V gene TRBV6-1; possibly TRBD1 for D (5 bases). The CDR3 has 15 amino acids. The germline V gene has CDR1 MNHNS and CDR2 SASEGT. The V end lost 5 bases, the J end lost 1 base, and 14 bases lay between the germline ends. For the CDR3, the DNA is TGTGCCAGCAGTTATGTTCGTGGGGCGAACACTGAAGCTTTCTTT. Its translation is CASSYVRGANTEAFF.

CDR3 in amino acids: CATSDLRTSGTHNEQFF. For the CDR3, the DNA is TGTGCCACCAGTGATTTGAGGACTAGCGGGACTCACAATGAGCAGTTCTTC. The J gene is TRBJ2-1, the V gene TRBV24-1; 12 nucleotides agree with TRBD2. V dropped 0 bases and J dropped 5; count of bases not matched to a gene: 4. CDR1 and CDR2 (germline): KGHDR, SFDVKD. CDR3 length: 17 residues.

This clonotype was seen a few times. The chain is built from TRBV12-3 or TRBV12-4 and TRBJ1-2, with 10 bases identical to TRBD1. Trimming at V came to 3 bases and at J to 7 bases, leaving 5 bases not matched to a gene. The CDR3 is made up of 14 amino acids. The CDR3 DNA sequence: TGTGCCAGCAGTTTCAGGGGACAGGGGCTTGGCTACACCTTC. This translates into CASSFRGQGLGYTF.

There are a few counts of this clonotype. Given a much more abundant clone one base away, this may be a read error. The rearrangement links TRBV3-1 to TRBJ1-2, with a weak D call TRBD1 (5 bases). The germline gives CDR1 LGHDT, CDR2 YNNKEL (reference sequence). V gave up 4 bases and J gave up 2 bases, with 11 bases separating them. The CDR3 totals 14 residues. CDR3 amino acids: CASSLGTQNYGYTF. The CDR3 coding sequence is TGTGCCAGCAGCCTCGGGACCCAAAACTATGGCTACACCTTC. The full variable domain, with the rest looked up from reference TRBV3-1 and TRBJ1-2, is DTAVSQTPKYLVTQMGNDKSIKCEQNLGHDTMYWYKQDSKKFLKIMFSYNNKELIINETVPNRFSPKSPDKAHLNLHINSLELGDSAVYFCASSLGTQNYGYTFGSGTRLTVV.

The rearrangement joins TRBV4-1 to TRBJ2-2; the D call may be TRBD1 or TRBD2 (5 bases each). The CDR3 has 17 amino acids. The germline gives CDR1 MGHRA, CDR2 YSYEKL. The V end lost 0 bases, the J end lost 4 bases, and 15 bases lay between the germline ends. CDR3 nucleotides: TGCGCCAGCAGCCAAGAAACAATCGGGGACCGCACCGGGGAGCTGTTTTTT. Translated, it gives CASSQETIGDRTGELFF.

This clonotype was detected many times. The J gene is TRBJ2-1, the V gene TRBV9; D tentatively reads TRBD1 or TRBD2 (5 bases each). Germline V gene sequence: CDR1 SGDLS, CDR2 YYNGEE. The CDR3 totals 16 residues. Trimming pared 0 bases from V and 9 bases from J, leaving 19 bases between. The DNA of the CDR3 is TGTGCCAGCAGCGTAGCAGAGGGGACCTCCTGGGGTGAGCAGTTCTTC. It encodes CASSVAEGTSWGEQFF.

In this sample, this clonotype turned up many times. The V call is TRBV20-1, the J call TRBJ2-1, with 7 bases aligning to TRBD1. V shed 3 bases and J 5 bases; nucleotides not matched to a gene: 10. The CDR3 contains 15 residues. Germline V gives CDR1 DFQATT, CDR2 SNEGSKA (reference sequence). CDR3 DNA sequence: TGCAGTGCTAGGGACCCGGGACAGAATGACAATGAGCAGTTCTTC. Its translation is CSARDPGQNDNEQFF.

This clonotype came up many times. This sequence joins TRBV11-2 and TRBJ2-1; D is unresolved. The germline V and J ends were trimmed by 8 bases and 10 bases, with 21 bases remaining between them. This CDR3 is built from 14 residues. From germline, CDR1 is SGHAT and CDR2 FQNNGV. The CDR3 loop reads CASSNGPVVNEQFF. In DNA, the CDR3 is TGTGCCAGCTCAAACGGGCCTGTCGTGAACGAGCAGTTCTTC.

The sample holds a few counts of this clonotype. The chain joins TRBV28 to TRBJ2-1, with 14 bases identical to TRBD2. The V gene end was trimmed by 5 bases and the J gene end by 10 bases; junction bases not matched to a gene: 10. Germline lookup yields CDR1 MDHEN and CDR2 SYDVKM. The CDR3 contains 16 residues. The CDR3 DNA reads as TGTGCCAGCAGTCGAAGGACTAGCGGGAGGAGGGGGGAGCAGTTCTTC. Amino acid sequence: CASSRRTSGRRGEQFF. The full variable domain, completed using reference TRBV28 and TRBJ2-1, is DVKVTQSSRYLVKRTGEKVFLECVQDMDHENMFWYRQDPGLGLRLIYFSYDVKMKEKGDIPEGYSVSREKKERFSLILESASTNQTSMYLCASSRRTSGRRGEQFFGPGTRLTVL.

The chain has TRBV15 and TRBJ2-3, with D unclear. CDR1 is LNHNV, CDR2 YYDKDF, per germline (reference sequence). This CDR3 comprises 17 residues. V dropped 5 bases and J dropped 0 bases, with 18 bases sitting between them. The CDR3 sequence is CATSPQSGWASTDTQYF. The CDR3 nucleotides are TGTGCCACCAGCCCCCAATCCGGCTGGGCGAGCACAGATACGCAGTATTTT.

This clonotype showed up many times. This chain joins TRBV10-3 and TRBJ1-2, with D perhaps matching TRBD1 (6 bases). V was pared by 9 bases and J by 5 bases, with 19 bases between. Germline CDR1 is ENHRY and CDR2 is SYGVKD. The CDR3 extends over 14 amino acids. CDR3 residues: CAIQDSGSGYGYTF. In DNA, the CDR3 is TGTGCCATTCAGGACAGCGGATCGGGGTATGGCTACACCTTC.

There are many counts of this clonotype. This sequence joins TRBV20-1 and TRBJ1-1, with a weak D call TRBD1 (5 bases). The CDR3 is 15 amino acids. Per germline, CDR1 DFQATT and CDR2 SNEGSKA (reference sequence). The ends were cut back, 0 bases at V and 0 bases at J, with 11 bases in the middle. The CDR3, as DNA: TGCAGTGCTAGAGATCGGCAGGGAGTGAACACTGAAGCTTTCTTT. It specifies CSARDRQGVNTEAFF.

In this sample, this clonotype turned up many times. The chain employs TRBV30 and TRBJ2-2; no clear D gene. Germline CDR1 GTSNPN, CDR2 SVGIG (reference sequence). CDR3 length: 14 residues. The V and J ends lost 2 bases and 7 bases respectively, with 14 bases between them. The CDR3 loop reads CAWSRIDFGGELFF. In DNA, the CDR3 is TGTGCCTGGAGTAGGATCGACTTTGGCGGGGAGCTGTTTTTT.

This clonotype was detected many times. This rearrangement joins TRBV30 to TRBJ1-5; no reliable D call. The germline V gene has CDR1 GTSNPN and CDR2 SVGIG (reference sequence). CDR3 length: 15 residues. V shed 2 bases and J shed 3 bases, with 14 bases lying between them. CDR3 in amino acids: CAWSTGMSSNQPQHF. The CDR3 DNA reads as TGTGCCTGGAGTACCGGAATGAGCTCCAATCAGCCCCAGCATTTT.

This clonotype was detected many times. The CDR3 DNA follows: TGTGCCAGCAGCGTAGAGAGTATGAACACTGAAGCTTTCTTT. It is translated as CASSVESMNTEAFF. The chain carries TRBV9 and TRBJ1-1; D gene unclear. Germline CDR1 SGDLS, CDR2 YYNGEE. This CDR3 region has 14 residues. The V end lost 0 bases, the J end lost 0 bases, and 6 bases lay between the germline ends.

At least ten counts were recorded for this clonotype. The chain carries TRBV7-3 and TRBJ2-3, with no clear D. The CDR3 sequence is 14 residues long. Germline assignment: CDR1 SGHTA and CDR2 FQGTGA. The ends were cut back, 0 bases at V and 2 bases at J, with 6 bases in the middle. The CDR3 bases are TGTGCCAGCAGCTTAACGTTCCCCACAGATACGCAGTATTTT. Protein sequence: CASSLTFPTDTQYF.

Remarks on this clonotype: A read error may be the cause here, since a much bigger clone is one base away. The chain has TRBV7-9 and TRBJ2-1; no clear D gene. CDR3 length equals 16 residues. CDR1 is SEHNR and CDR2 is FQNEAQ in the germline V gene (reference sequence). CDR3 sequence: CASSPSRGRAYNERFF. CDR3 DNA sequence: TGTGCCAGCAGCCCCTCTCGAGGTCGCGCCTACAATGAGCGGTTCTTC.

This clonotype showed up many times. The chain employs TRBV3-1 and TRBJ1-5, with D tentatively TRBD1 (5 bases). The germline gives CDR1 LGHDT, CDR2 YNNKEL (reference sequence). The ends were cut back, 2 bases at V and 11 bases at J, with 13 bases in the middle. The CDR3 consists of 13 residues. CDR3 DNA sequence: TGTGCCAGCAGCCAAACCGGGACTGAGGCCCAGCATTTT. This gives the protein CASSQTGTEAQHF.

This clonotype showed up many times. The V call is TRBV28, the J call TRBJ2-1, with TRBD2 identical over 12 bases. Per the germline V gene, CDR1 is MDHEN and CDR2 is SYDVKM. This CDR3 has 22 amino acids. The junction had 20 bases not matched to a gene; V was cut back by 5 bases and J by 0 bases. CDR3 sequence: CASSPWMGLAGQGGLSYNEQFF. The CDR3 nucleotides read TGTGCCAGCAGTCCGTGGATGGGACTAGCGGGCCAAGGGGGGCTCTCCTACAATGAGCAGTTCTTC. Drawing the rest from reference TRBV28 and TRBJ2-1, the complete variable domain is DVKVTQSSRYLVKRTGEKVFLECVQDMDHENMFWYRQDPGLGLRLIYFSYDVKMKEKGDIPEGYSVSREKKERFSLILESASTNQTSMYLCASSPWMGLAGQGGLSYNEQFFGPGTRLTVL.

This clonotype was recorded at least ten times. The gene calls are TRBV11-2 and TRBJ2-7; no clear D. The CDR3 is made up of 14 amino acids. V lost 5 bases and J lost 2, with 13 bases in between. Germline V gives CDR1 SGHAT, CDR2 FQNNGV. The CDR3 region has the DNA TGTGCCAGCAGCGCGAACACGCCTACCTACGAGCAGTACTTC. The encoded protein is CASSANTPTYEQYF. The full variable domain, with the rest looked up from reference TRBV11-2 and TRBJ2-7, is EAGVAQSPRYKIIEKRQSVAFWCNPISGHATLYWYQQILGQGPKLLIQFQNNGVVDDSQLPKDRFSAERLKGVDSTLKIQPAKLEDSAVYLCASSANTPTYEQYFGPGTRLTVT.

This clonotype was counted at least ten times. The rearrangement links TRBV2 to TRBJ1-2; D is possibly TRBD1 (5 bases). Germline CDR1 SNHLY, CDR2 FYNNEI. CDR3 length equals 13 residues. The V gene lost 6 bases and the J gene lost 8 bases, with 16 bases spanning the gap. The CDR3 protein is CASRGTYLNGYTF. DNA for the CDR3: TGTGCCAGCAGGGGGACGTACCTGAACGGCTACACCTTC. The full variable domain, with the rest looked up from reference TRBV2 and TRBJ1-2, is EPEVTQTPSHQVTQMGQEVILRCVPISNHLYFYWYRQILGQKVEFLVSFYNNEISEKSEIFDDQFSVERPDGSNFTLKIRSTKLEDSAMYFCASRGTYLNGYTFGSGTRLTVV.

The table lists this clonotype with many counts. The chain employs TRBV5-1 and TRBJ1-6; maybe TRBD1 (5 bases). This CDR3 spans 14 amino acids. Germline-derived CDR1 and CDR2 are SGHRS and YFSETQ. V gave up 3 bases and J gave up 9 bases, with 13 bases separating them. Here the CDR3 reads CASSSDNWGSPLHF. In DNA, the CDR3 is TGCGCCAGCAGCTCGGACAACTGGGGTTCACCCCTCCACTTT. Full variable domain (rest looked up from reference TRBV5-1 and TRBJ1-6): KAGVTQTPRYLIKTRGQQVTLSCSPISGHRSVSWYQQTPGQGLQFLFEYFSETQRNKGNFPGRFSGRQFSNSRSEMNVSTLELGDSALYLCASSSDNWGSPLHFGNGTRLTVT.

This clonotype was counted at least ten times. The J gene is TRBJ2-1, the V gene TRBV5-1; D remains ambiguous. Deletions cut 0 bases from V and 10 bases from J, with 8 bases between. Germline CDR1 SGHRS, CDR2 YFSETQ. This CDR3 has 12 residues. DNA for the CDR3: TGCGCCAGCAGCTTGGGGCAGCTAGAGCAGTTCTTC. Its translation is CASSLGQLEQFF.

The chain combines TRBV24-1 with TRBJ2-2, with D tentatively TRBD2 (5 bases). Germline-derived CDR1 and CDR2 are KGHDR and SFDVKD. V gave up 8 bases and J gave up 1 base, with 10 bases separating them. This CDR3 comprises 14 residues. CDR3: CATKSGGNTGELFF. The CDR3 region has the DNA TGTGCCACCAAGAGTGGAGGGAACACCGGGGAGCTGTTTTTT.

This rearrangement joins TRBV2 to TRBJ2-1; maybe TRBD2 (5 bases). The CDR3 has 14 residues. Trimming left V 3 bases short and J 4 bases short, with 10 bases between. CDR1 and CDR2 (germline): SNHLY, FYNNEI. CDR3 coding DNA: TGTGCCAGCAGTGATGGTCTAGCATACAATGAGCAGTTCTTC. It is translated as CASSDGLAYNEQFF.

This clonotype was observed many times. The gene calls are TRBV4-1 and TRBJ2-1; D is unresolved. Trimming pared 1 base from V and 0 bases from J, leaving 10 bases between. This CDR3 is 16 amino acids long. The V gene's germline CDR1 is MGHRA and CDR2 YSYEKL. The CDR3 coding sequence is TGCGCCAGCAGCCAAGTAGGAATGAGCTCCTACAATGAGCAGTTCTTC. The encoded protein is CASSQVGMSSYNEQFF.

Only a few counts were recorded for this clonotype. This chain connects TRBV27 to TRBJ1-5, with 7 bases aligning to TRBD1. Trimming at V came to 5 bases and at J to 3 bases, leaving 13 bases not matched to a gene. The V gene's germline CDR1 is MNHEY and CDR2 SMNVEV (reference sequence). The CDR3 totals 17 residues. DNA for the CDR3: TGTGCCAGCAGTCCAATAACCCCGGGACAGTTCAATCAGCCCCAGCATTTT. Translated: CASSPITPGQFNQPQHF.

This clonotype was observed many times. The chain joins TRBV9 to TRBJ1-1; 7 bases align to TRBD1. Unmatched junction bases numbered 4, after V lost 1 base and J lost 1 base. This CDR3 is 15 amino acids long. Per the germline V gene, CDR1 is SGDLS and CDR2 is YYNGEE. The DNA for the CDR3 is TGTGCCAGCAGCGTAACAGGGACAGCGAACACTGAAGCTTTCTTT. Translating it yields CASSVTGTANTEAFF.

Concerning this clonotype: A read error may explain this, as a much larger clone is one base away. This chain links TRBV2 with TRBJ2-7, with D perhaps assigned TRBD1 or TRBD2 (5 bases each). With 7 bases removed from V and 5 bases from J, the gap between germline ends came to 15 bases. CDR1 and CDR2 (germline): SNHLY, FYNNEI. This CDR3 is built from 13 residues. The CDR3 sequence is CASTQAGDHEQYF. In DNA form, the CDR3 reads TGTGCCAGCACCCAAGCCGGGGACCACGAGCAGTACTTC.

This clonotype was seen ten or more times. The gene calls are TRBV6-2 or TRBV6-3 and TRBJ2-7; 9 bases align to TRBD1. Trimming took 5 bases from V and 4 from J; bases not matched to a gene: 6. The CDR3 sequence is 14 residues long. CDR1 is MNHEY, CDR2 SVGEGT, per germline. The DNA for the CDR3 is TGTGCCAGCAGTCTAAACGGACAGGGGTACGAGCAGTACTTC. Translating it yields CASSLNGQGYEQYF.